This T cell receptor (beta chain) was sequenced during a study of vaccination and CD4 T cells after COVID-19. Study context: Post-vaccine sampling followed dose two by a median 72 days (range 14 to 241). The authors exposed cells to overlapping spike peptides derived from SARS-CoV-2, HCoV-NL63, HCoV-OC43 and HCoV-229E.

Comment on this clonotype: As yet, its antigen is unknown.

Cultured CD4+ T-cell DNA underwent Oncomine TCR Beta short-read sequencing. MiXCR, run by TCRdb on the PCR reads, gives a single entry per CDR3 protein. The table has more than 9,000 distinct CDR3 sequences, 55% to 75% seen once. Treatment described: roughly 10-day PBMC culture with coronavirus spike peptide pools or control peptides (ViraFEST assay). In the ViraFEST assay, peptide-pool expansion preceded TCR sequencing of expanded clonotypes. The receptor was isolated from a human donor who had recovered from COVID-19. Sequencing was carried out using CD4+ T cells from blood, cultured in vitro.

The CDR3 loop is CASSLTWDRLYEQYF. The CDR3 DNA follows: TGTGCCAGCAGTTTAACCTGGGACAGATTATACGAGCAGTACTTC. V gene TRBV27 combines with J gene TRBJ2-7; 7 positions agree with TRBD1. Germline V gene data show CDR1 as MNHEY and CDR2 as SMNVEV (reference sequence). With V trimmed by 2 bases and J by 4 bases, 8 bases remained unmatched. This CDR3 has 15 amino acids.